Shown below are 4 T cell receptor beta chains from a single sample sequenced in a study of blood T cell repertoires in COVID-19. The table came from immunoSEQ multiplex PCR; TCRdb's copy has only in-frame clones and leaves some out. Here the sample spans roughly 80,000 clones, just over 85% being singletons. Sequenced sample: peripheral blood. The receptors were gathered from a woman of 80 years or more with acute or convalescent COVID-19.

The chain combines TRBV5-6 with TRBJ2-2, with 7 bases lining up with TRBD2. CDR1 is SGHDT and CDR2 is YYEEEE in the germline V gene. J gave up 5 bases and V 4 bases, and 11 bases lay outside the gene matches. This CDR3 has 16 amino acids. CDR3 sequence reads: CASSRMRDYWTGELFF. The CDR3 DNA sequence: TGTGCCAGCAGCCGAATGAGGGACTATTGGACCGGGGAGCTGTTTTTT. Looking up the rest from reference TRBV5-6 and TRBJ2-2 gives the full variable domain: DAGVTQSPTHLIKTRGQQVTLRCSPKSGHDTVSWYQQALGQGPQFIFQYYEEEERQRGNFPDRFSGHQFPNYSSELNVNALLLGDSALYLCASSRMRDYWTGELFFGEGSRLTVL.

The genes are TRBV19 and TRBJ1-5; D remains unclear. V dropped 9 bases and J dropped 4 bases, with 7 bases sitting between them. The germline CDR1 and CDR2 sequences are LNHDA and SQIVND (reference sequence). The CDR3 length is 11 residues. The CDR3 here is CARPNNQPQHF. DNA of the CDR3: TGTGCCAGGCCTAATAATCAGCCCCAGCATTTT. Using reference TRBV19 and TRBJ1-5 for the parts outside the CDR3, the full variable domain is DGGITQSPKYLFRKEGQNVTLSCEQNLNHDAMYWYRQDPGQGLRLIYYSQIVNDFQKGDIAEGYSVSREKKESFPLTVTSAQKNPTAFYLCARPNNQPQHFGDGTRLSIL.

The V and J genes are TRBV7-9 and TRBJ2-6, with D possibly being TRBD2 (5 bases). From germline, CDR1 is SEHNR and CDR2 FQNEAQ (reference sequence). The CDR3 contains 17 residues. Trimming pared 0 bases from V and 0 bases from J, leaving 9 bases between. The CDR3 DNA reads TGTGCCAGCAGCTTAGCGCGAGAGGGCTCTGGGGCCAACGTCCTGACTTTC. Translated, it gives CASSLAREGSGANVLTF.

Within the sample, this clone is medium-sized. CDR3 sequence reads: CASSRNRGGANVLTF. The DNA for the CDR3 is TGTGCCAGCAGCCGAAACCGGGGTGGGGCCAACGTCCTGACTTTC. J is TRBJ2-6 and V is TRBV14; perhaps TRBD2 as D (5 bases). Per the germline V gene, CDR1 is SGHDN and CDR2 is FVKESK. The length of the CDR3 is 15 residues. Trimming removed 4 bases from V and 3 bases from J, with 10 bases in between.